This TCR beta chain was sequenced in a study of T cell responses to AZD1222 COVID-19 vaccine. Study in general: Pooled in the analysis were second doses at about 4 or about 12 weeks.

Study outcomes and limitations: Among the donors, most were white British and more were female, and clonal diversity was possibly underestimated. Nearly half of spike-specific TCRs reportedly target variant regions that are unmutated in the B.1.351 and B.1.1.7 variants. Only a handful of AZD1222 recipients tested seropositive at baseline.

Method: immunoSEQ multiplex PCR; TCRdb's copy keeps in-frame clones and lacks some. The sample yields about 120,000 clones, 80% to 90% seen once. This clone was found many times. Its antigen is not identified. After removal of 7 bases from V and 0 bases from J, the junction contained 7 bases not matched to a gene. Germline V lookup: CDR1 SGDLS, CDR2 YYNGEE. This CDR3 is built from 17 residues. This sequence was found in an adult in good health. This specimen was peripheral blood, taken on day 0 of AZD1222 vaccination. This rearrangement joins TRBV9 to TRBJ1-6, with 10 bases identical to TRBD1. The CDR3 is CASAGDRGFSYNSPLHF. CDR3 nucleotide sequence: TGTGCCAGCGCCGGGGACAGGGGTTTCTCCTATAATTCACCCCTCCACTTT.